Reported below is one TCR beta chain. This clonotype was observed many times. Its antigen is still unknown. No base quality values were provided; no much bigger clone lies one nucleotide off. Library generation was performed with 5' RACE. The sequencer listed for this sample is Illumina HiSeq 2500. The second PCR ran for about 6 to 12 cycles and used a J-beta primer mix along with a sample-barcoded 5' primer. A template-switch 5' adaptor carrying 12 random nucleotides introduced a unique molecular identifier onto each TCR beta cDNA molecule. At least 2.5 million CDR3-containing paired-end reads were obtained from each sample. First-strand cDNA was synthesized from all RNA with the Mint cDNA synthesis kit, primed by a TRBC-specific oligonucleotide. All cDNA was treated with uracil-DNA glycosylase and then went through a first 18-cycle PCR with the universal primers M1SS and BC2_uni_R. Per the original workflow: For normalization, 1 million high-quality reads were randomly selected from each sample, with every read carrying a distinct molecular identifier. Instead of being binned into consensus sequences, reads with shared molecular identifiers were discarded. MiTCR, set to a Q25 quality threshold and the strictest error-elimination algorithm, was used for CDR3 identification, clonotype clustering and error correction. A nonparametric unseen species model using Euler transformation provided a lower-bound estimate of total TCR beta diversity. TCRdb itself trimmed the public reads at Q25 with fastp, ran MiXCR and retained productive beta chains. For every CDR3 protein sequence, its rows merge into one entry that carries the most common genes and DNA. V and J calls and clone size were set by TCRdb, not the authors. A total of about 640,000 distinct CDR3 sequences appear in this sample, roughly 30% of them only once. About 15% of the sample rests with the top ten.

The data stem from a study of blood T cells in healthy people across ages (dated by TCRdb to the mid-2010s). Looking at the study overall: Template switching captured roughly one uniquely barcoded TCR beta cDNA molecule per two T cells in model experiments. Donors of different ages were randomly distributed across sequencing lanes to avoid experimental bias. To track age-related changes in TCR beta repertoire diversity, the study relied on deep sequencing normalized with unique cDNA molecular identifiers. Using the same blood draw, the study looked at two additional independent replicas of 1 million unique cDNA reads for two donors, one aged 18 to 30 and the other aged 80 or older. The donors were divided into four age groups: young (average around 15 years), middle-aged (approximately 39), aged (around 67) and long-lived (82).

For CDR1 and CDR2, the germline V gene lists SGHDT and YYEEEE. V is pared back by 0 bases and J by 6 bases, with 20 bases lying between the germline termini. Spanning cysteine to phenylalanine, the CDR3 consists of 17 amino acids. The only DNA kept is the CDR3, 51 bases in frame from the first base. Systemically healthy Caucasian individuals from Russia, some 40 in total and aged roughly 6 to 100 years, were included as donors. Each donor gave ten milliliters of peripheral blood, drawn into EDTA-treated Vacutainer tubes. Ficoll-Paque density-gradient centrifugation was used to isolate PBMCs, with at least 7 million obtained per sample. Trizol reagent was used to extract total RNA from PBMCs, with at least 6 micrograms per sample. For every donor, an aliquot of PBMCs went through flow cytometry to measure the percentages of naive CD45RAhigh/CD27high T cells. The paper as a whole reports these results and caveats: Observed TCR beta diversity correlated strongly with the percentage of naive T cells measured by flow cytometry. As age increased, observed TCR beta diversity per million T cells dropped in a roughly linear way, and a significant reduction was already evident by age 40. Compared with the aged group, the long-lived group had more naive CD4+ T cells, fewer expanded clones and increased TCR diversity, suggesting age selection. Since profiling was done on bulk unsorted PBMCs, naive and antigen-experienced compartments could not be conclusively compared. Estimates of total diversity based on one million sequenced T cells were considered lower bounds and underestimates. The CMV infection status of donors was not known, potentially confounding age-related changes in expanded clonotypes.

The sample consisted of blood. The receptor was derived from a woman aged 80 or older in good health. The chain links TRBV5-6 with TRBJ2-3; 5 matching bases give a weak D call of TRBD1. The CDR3 amino acid sequence is: CASSLVEGALRRDTQYF. The bases are TGTGCCAGCAGCTTGGTAGAAGGGGCCTTACGAAGGGATACGCAGTATTTT.